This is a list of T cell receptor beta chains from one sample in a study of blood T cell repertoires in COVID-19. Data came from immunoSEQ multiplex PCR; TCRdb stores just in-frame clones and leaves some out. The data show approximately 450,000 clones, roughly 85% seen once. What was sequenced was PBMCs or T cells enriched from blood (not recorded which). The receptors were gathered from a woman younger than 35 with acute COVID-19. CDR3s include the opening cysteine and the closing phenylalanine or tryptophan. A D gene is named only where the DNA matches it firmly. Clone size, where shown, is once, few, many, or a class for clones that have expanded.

CDR3aa: CASRMGHPSYEQYF; CDR3nt: TGTGCCAGCAGGATGGGACACCCCTCCTACGAGCAGTACTTC; j_gene: TRBJ2-7; v_gene: TRBV28; d_gene: NA; abundance: once
CDR3aa: CAWSGGQGFNEQFF; CDR3nt: TGTGCCTGGAGCGGGGGACAGGGGTTCAATGAGCAGTTCTTC; j_gene: TRBJ2-1; v_gene: TRBV30; d_gene: TRBD1; abundance: NA
CDR3aa: CASSLARTGNTGELFF; CDR3nt: TGTGCCAGCAGCTTGGCCAGGACAGGGAACACCGGGGAGCTGTTTTTT; j_gene: TRBJ2-2; v_gene: TRBV5-4; d_gene: TRBD1; abundance: NA
CDR3aa: CASSRGLSEGEQYF; CDR3nt: TGTGCCAGCAGCCGCGGACTTAGTGAGGGAGAGCAGTACTTC; j_gene: TRBJ2-7; v_gene: TRBV4-2; d_gene: NA; abundance: few
CDR3aa: CSTSGGGGFDTEAFF; CDR3nt: TGCAGCACCTCCGGAGGGGGGGGCTTTGACACTGAAGCTTTCTTT; j_gene: TRBJ1-1; v_gene: TRBV29-1; d_gene: NA; abundance: NA
CDR3aa: CASSLRGGRETQYF; CDR3nt: TGTGCCAGCAGCTTACGGGGGGGGAGGGAGACCCAGTACTTC; j_gene: TRBJ2-5; v_gene: TRBV5-4; d_gene: TRBD2; abundance: NA
CDR3aa: CASTPGGSYGYTF; CDR3nt: TGTGCCAGTACCCCGGGAGGGAGCTATGGCTACACCTTC; j_gene: TRBJ1-2; v_gene: TRBV19; d_gene: NA; abundance: NA
CDR3aa: CASGPGQGVYEQYF; CDR3nt: TGCGCCAGCGGACCCGGACAGGGTGTTTACGAGCAGTACTTC; j_gene: TRBJ2-7; v_gene: TRBV5-1; d_gene: TRBD1; abundance: NA
CDR3aa: CASSRRTDTQYF; CDR3nt: TGTGCCAGCAGCCGGAGAACAGATACGCAGTATTTT; j_gene: TRBJ2-3; v_gene: TRBV12-3/TRBV12-4; d_gene: NA; abundance: NA
CDR3aa: CASVAGTTNTGELFF; CDR3nt: TGTGCCAGCGTAGCCGGGACAACGAACACCGGGGAGCTGTTTTTT; j_gene: TRBJ2-2; v_gene: TRBV2; d_gene: NA; abundance: NA
CDR3aa: CASSYGALNTGELFF; CDR3nt: TGTGCCAGCAGTTACGGGGCGTTAAACACCGGGGAGCTGTTTTTT; j_gene: TRBJ2-2; v_gene: TRBV6-2/TRBV6-3; d_gene: NA; abundance: few
CDR3aa: CASSQAGQGITF; CDR3nt: TGCGCCAGCAGCCAAGCAGGACAGGGGATTACCTTC; j_gene: TRBJ1-2; v_gene: TRBV4-3; d_gene: TRBD1; abundance: NA
CDR3aa: CASSPTSAEQFF; CDR3nt: TGTGCCAGCAGCCCTACTAGCGCAGAGCAGTTCTTC; j_gene: TRBJ2-1; v_gene: TRBV11-3; d_gene: TRBD2; abundance: NA
CDR3aa: CATSRPPGQIYNEQFF; CDR3nt: TGTGCCACCAGCAGACCGCCGGGACAGATTTACAATGAGCAGTTCTTC; j_gene: TRBJ2-1; v_gene: TRBV15; d_gene: TRBD1; abundance: NA
CDR3aa: CASSPQTREKLFF; CDR3nt: TGCGCCAGCAGCCCACAGACCAGGGAAAAACTGTTTTTT; j_gene: TRBJ1-4; v_gene: TRBV4-1; d_gene: NA; abundance: few
CDR3aa: CASITGAGGDGYTF; CDR3nt: TGTGCCAGCATCACGGGGGCAGGGGGCGATGGCTACACCTTC; j_gene: TRBJ1-2; v_gene: TRBV6-5; d_gene: TRBD1; abundance: NA
CDR3aa: CASSPDRVGNTIYF; CDR3nt: TGTGCCAGCAGCCCGGACAGGGTTGGAAACACCATATATTTT; j_gene: TRBJ1-3; v_gene: TRBV7-9; d_gene: TRBD1; abundance: NA
CDR3aa: CASGFDSAGANVLTF; CDR3nt: TGTGCTAGTGGTTTCGATTCAGCTGGGGCCAACGTCCTGACTTTC; j_gene: TRBJ2-6; v_gene: TRBV12-5; d_gene: NA; abundance: NA
CDR3aa: CASSQGSPLHF; CDR3nt: TGTGCCAGCAGCCAGGGGTCACCCCTCCACTTT; j_gene: TRBJ1-6; v_gene: TRBV7-9; d_gene: NA; abundance: NA
CDR3aa: CASSEGSGTQYF; CDR3nt: TGTGCCAGCAGTGAAGGCAGCGGTACGCAGTATTTT; j_gene: TRBJ2-3; v_gene: TRBV2; d_gene: NA; abundance: NA
CDR3aa: CAWGTRWGNQPQHF; CDR3nt: TGTGCCTGGGGGACACGGTGGGGCAATCAGCCCCAGCATTTT; j_gene: TRBJ1-5; v_gene: TRBV30; d_gene: NA; abundance: NA
CDR3aa: CSVDRPGQGQLAGTDTQYF; CDR3nt: TGCAGCGTTGATCGACCGGGACAGGGTCAGCTAGCGGGCACAGATACGCAGTATTTT; j_gene: TRBJ2-3; v_gene: TRBV29-1; d_gene: TRBD1; abundance: NA
CDR3aa: CASSSSFQGLNYGYTF; CDR3nt: TGTGCCAGCAGCTCCTCCTTTCAGGGGCTTAACTATGGCTACACCTTC; j_gene: TRBJ1-2; v_gene: TRBV11-2; d_gene: NA; abundance: NA
CDR3aa: CASSITASSTDTQYF; CDR3nt: TGTGCCAGTAGTATTACAGCTTCTAGCACAGATACGCAGTATTTT; j_gene: TRBJ2-3; v_gene: TRBV19; d_gene: NA; abundance: NA
CDR3aa: CASSPGQETQYF; CDR3nt: TGTGCCAGCAGCCCAGGGCAAGAGACCCAGTACTTC; j_gene: TRBJ2-5; v_gene: TRBV12-3/TRBV12-4; d_gene: NA; abundance: NA
CDR3aa: CASSLVANGELFF; CDR3nt: TGCGCCAGCAGCTTGGTGGCAAACGGGGAGCTGTTTTTT; j_gene: TRBJ2-2; v_gene: TRBV5-1; d_gene: NA; abundance: NA
CDR3aa: CAWSGGGLQPQHF; CDR3nt: TGTGCCTGGAGTGGAGGGGGCCTACAGCCCCAGCATTTT; j_gene: TRBJ1-5; v_gene: TRBV30; d_gene: TRBD1; abundance: few
CDR3aa: CASSLRQDLSAQYF; CDR3nt: TGTGCCAGCAGCTTACGACAGGACTTATCGGCCCAGTACTTC; j_gene: TRBJ2-5; v_gene: TRBV7-2; d_gene: NA; abundance: NA
CDR3aa: CASSSADTQYF; CDR3nt: TGTGCCAGCAGTTCGGCAGATACGCAGTATTTT; j_gene: TRBJ2-3; v_gene: TRBV6-5; d_gene: NA; abundance: once
CDR3aa: CASSEGGVIYEQYF; CDR3nt: TGTGCCAGCAGTGAGGGGGGGGTCATATACGAGCAGTACTTC; j_gene: TRBJ2-7; v_gene: TRBV2; d_gene: TRBD2; abundance: NA
CDR3aa: CASSELIQGGTEAFF; CDR3nt: TGTGCCAGCAGTGAGCTAATACAGGGGGGCACTGAAGCTTTCTTT; j_gene: TRBJ1-1; v_gene: TRBV6-1; d_gene: TRBD1; abundance: NA
CDR3aa: CASSPRSPLHF; CDR3nt: TGTGCCAGCAGCCCCCGTTCACCCCTCCACTTT; j_gene: TRBJ1-6; v_gene: TRBV2; d_gene: NA; abundance: NA
CDR3aa: CASKKEMNTEAFF; CDR3nt: TGTGCCAGTAAAAAAGAGATGAACACTGAAGCTTTCTTT; j_gene: TRBJ1-1; v_gene: TRBV19; d_gene: NA; abundance: NA
CDR3aa: CASSTPRGSGNTIYF; CDR3nt: TGTGCCAGCAGTACACCGCGGGGCTCTGGAAACACCATATATTTT; j_gene: TRBJ1-3; v_gene: TRBV6-5; d_gene: NA; abundance: NA
CDR3aa: CASSFRWTSVLADTQYF; CDR3nt: TGTGCCAGCAGCTTCCGTTGGACTAGCGTTCTTGCAGATACGCAGTATTTT; j_gene: TRBJ2-3; v_gene: TRBV7-2; d_gene: TRBD2; abundance: NA
CDR3aa: CASSQQAGGLTDTQYF; CDR3nt: TGTGCCAGCAGCCAACAAGCGGGGGGACTCACAGATACGCAGTATTTT; j_gene: TRBJ2-3; v_gene: TRBV14; d_gene: TRBD2; abundance: NA
CDR3aa: CASSLGQGVLNTEAFF; CDR3nt: TGTGCCAGCAGCTTGGGCCAGGGGGTATTGAACACTGAAGCTTTCTTT; j_gene: TRBJ1-1; v_gene: TRBV5-5; d_gene: TRBD1; abundance: NA
CDR3aa: CASRTGQNTGELFF; CDR3nt: TGTGCCAGCAGGACAGGGCAGAACACCGGGGAGCTGTTTTTT; j_gene: TRBJ2-2; v_gene: TRBV6-4; d_gene: TRBD1; abundance: NA
CDR3aa: CARSVDSGPNEKLFF; CDR3nt: TGTGCCAGAAGCGTCGACTCCGGCCCTAATGAAAAACTGTTTTTT; j_gene: TRBJ1-4; v_gene: TRBV5-3; d_gene: NA; abundance: few
CDR3aa: CASSVETRSDTEAFF; CDR3nt: TGTGCCAGCAGCGTAGAAACGAGGTCGGACACTGAAGCTTTCTTT; j_gene: TRBJ1-1; v_gene: TRBV9; d_gene: NA; abundance: NA
CDR3aa: CASSESARYRYGYTF; CDR3nt: TGCGCCAGCAGTGAGTCGGCCAGGTACCGCTATGGCTACACCTTC; j_gene: TRBJ1-2; v_gene: TRBV10-2; d_gene: NA; abundance: NA
CDR3aa: CAWSYLAGEADTQYF; CDR3nt: TGTGCCTGGAGTTACCTAGCGGGAGAGGCAGATACGCAGTATTTT; j_gene: TRBJ2-3; v_gene: TRBV30; d_gene: TRBD2; abundance: NA
CDR3aa: CASRRRVGTGYEQFF; CDR3nt: TGTGCCAGCAGGCGTCGAGTCGGGACAGGGTATGAGCAGTTCTTC; j_gene: TRBJ2-1; v_gene: TRBV6-5; d_gene: TRBD1; abundance: NA
CDR3aa: CASSPRLSQETQYF; CDR3nt: TGTGCCAGCAGCCCTCGACTATCTCAAGAGACCCAGTACTTC; j_gene: TRBJ2-5; v_gene: TRBV9; d_gene: NA; abundance: NA
CDR3aa: CASSHGTSGRVNTQYF; CDR3nt: TGTGCCAGCAGCCATGGGACTAGCGGGAGGGTTAATACGCAGTATTTT; j_gene: TRBJ2-3; v_gene: TRBV13; d_gene: TRBD2; abundance: NA
CDR3aa: CASSAGPNTEAFF; CDR3nt: TGTGCCAGTAGCGCGGGACCGAACACTGAAGCTTTCTTT; j_gene: TRBJ1-1; v_gene: TRBV19; d_gene: NA; abundance: NA
CDR3aa: CASSDEVQISNQPQHF; CDR3nt: TGTGCCAGCAGCGACGAAGTACAGATATCGAATCAGCCCCAGCATTTT; j_gene: TRBJ1-5; v_gene: TRBV2; d_gene: NA; abundance: NA
CDR3aa: CPGGGYNEQFF; CDR3nt: TGTCCCGGAGGCGGTTACAATGAGCAGTTCTTC; j_gene: TRBJ2-1; v_gene: TRBV30; d_gene: NA; abundance: NA
CDR3aa: CASSLGGSDSNSPLHF; CDR3nt: TGCGCCAGCAGCTTGGGCGGCTCGGACAGCAATTCACCCCTCCACTTT; j_gene: TRBJ1-6; v_gene: TRBV5-1; d_gene: NA; abundance: NA
CDR3aa: CASSESINNEQFF; CDR3nt: TGCGCCAGCAGTGAGTCTATAAACAATGAGCAGTTCTTC; j_gene: TRBJ2-1; v_gene: TRBV10-1; d_gene: NA; abundance: NA
CDR3aa: CASSSYPSMRTEAFF; CDR3nt: TGTGCCAGCAGTTCTTACCCTAGCATGAGAACTGAAGCTTTCTTT; j_gene: TRBJ1-1; v_gene: TRBV27; d_gene: NA; abundance: NA
CDR3aa: CASRPWTGGTDTQYF; CDR3nt: TGTGCCAGCAGACCCTGGACAGGCGGCACAGATACGCAGTATTTT; j_gene: TRBJ2-3; v_gene: TRBV7-9; d_gene: TRBD1; abundance: NA
CDR3aa: CASSPGRGSGNEQFF; CDR3nt: TGTGCCAGCAGCCCCGGGCGAGGGAGTGGCAATGAGCAGTTCTTC; j_gene: TRBJ2-1; v_gene: TRBV7-6; d_gene: NA; abundance: NA
CDR3aa: CASSLRTVNYGYTF; CDR3nt: TGTGCCAGCAGCTTAAGGACAGTGAACTATGGCTACACCTTC; j_gene: TRBJ1-2; v_gene: TRBV7-2; d_gene: NA; abundance: NA
CDR3aa: CASSLRGAGGSSGNTIYF; CDR3nt: TGTGCCAGCAGCTTAAGGGGAGCGGGGGGTTCCTCTGGAAACACCATATATTTT; j_gene: TRBJ1-3; v_gene: TRBV7-6; d_gene: NA; abundance: NA
CDR3aa: CASSDGAYGYTF; CDR3nt: TGCGCCAGCAGTGATGGGGCCTATGGCTACACCTTC; j_gene: TRBJ1-2; v_gene: TRBV10-1; d_gene: NA; abundance: NA
CDR3aa: CASSGDRNYNEQFF; CDR3nt: TGCGCCAGCAGCGGGGACAGAAACTACAATGAGCAGTTCTTC; j_gene: TRBJ2-1; v_gene: TRBV5-1; d_gene: TRBD1; abundance: NA